Given below is one TCR beta chain in context. Its target is not known. This sample was included in a study of identifying expanded T cells in peripheral blood. Method: immunoSEQ multiplex PCR; TCRdb's copy keeps in-frame clones and lacks some. This table has 55,000 to 60,000 clones, roughly nine tenths appearing once. Healthy donors had no documented immune events, such as infections, while sampled. Study-level results: Clone count variance between roughly 2-week samples rose with total template count.

Sequencing input: blood. The TCR was taken from a person aged 18-70 years in good health.

CDR3 coding DNA: TGTGCCTGGAGTGGATCCGTGACAGGGGATGATGGCTACACCTTC. Translating it yields CAWSGSVTGDDGYTF. The chain carries TRBV30 and TRBJ1-2; the match to TRBD1 covers 8 bases. The junction had 10 bases not matched to a gene; V was cut back by 1 base and J by 6 bases. The CDR3 covers 15 residues. Germline assignment: CDR1 GTSNPN and CDR2 SVGIG (reference sequence).